The entry that follows covers one TCR beta chain sequence. The sample is drawn from a study of blood T cell repertoires in COVID-19. In the study's own analysis: From reference gene primer amplification, estimates of nucleated cell counts were derived. The protocol was immunoSEQ multiplex PCR, while the TCRdb copy is restricted to in-frame clones and leaves out a portion. V and J calls and clone size are given by that table; D and trimming were obtained from the DNA. The profile shows 110,000 to 150,000 clones, roughly 84% of them singletons. Germline V gene lookup returns CDR1 SGHAT and CDR2 FQNNGV. Trimming left V 1 base short and J 0 bases short, with 8 bases between. The CDR3 sequence is 15 residues long.

The sequenced sample was peripheral blood. This chain joins TRBV11-2 and TRBJ2-3, with D unclear. The clonotype comes from a man in his 60s with active or convalescent COVID-19. The CDR3 DNA sequence: TGTGCCAGCAGCTTAGGGGCTGGGAGCACAGATACGCAGTATTTT. It specifies CASSLGAGSTDTQYF.